The source of this TCR beta chain is a study of shared T cell receptors in the human thymus. The table lists this clone with a count of one. Profiling relied on immunoSEQ multiplex PCR, and the TCRdb table lists in-frame clones only, not all of them. The profile shows 55,000 to 75,000 clones, around 96% of them singletons. V lost 5 bases, J lost 3 bases, and 16 bases lay in between. The CDR3 is made up of 15 amino acids. Germline V gene lookup returns CDR1 SEHNR and CDR2 FQNEAQ (reference sequence). J is TRBJ1-1 and V is TRBV7-9, with D maybe TRBD1 (6 bases). This clonotype originated in a human donor. The material sequenced was thymocytes. For the CDR3, the DNA is TGTGCCAGCAGCCTGGTCCGGGGGGCCGACACTGAAGCTTTCTTT. Translated, it gives CASSLVRGADTEAFF.